This T cell receptor (beta chain) appears in the sequencing data of a study of identical twins' blood T cells. Background on the study: About six alpha and roughly six beta libraries together yielded tens of millions of reads.

TCRdb analysed the 5' RACE reads with MiXCR anew, one entry per CDR3 protein. This repertoire shows 300,000 to 400,000 distinct CDR3 sequences, 25% to 35% found once; its top ten account for around 5.6%. This clonotype was detected a few times. The source material was PBMCs. This sequence was found in a woman aged 18-55 years in good health.

The DNA for the CDR3 is TGTGCCAGCAGTTTTGGGCGCGGGTATGGCTACACCTTC. This encodes CASSFGRGYGYTF. This chain uses TRBV27 with TRBJ1-2; D uncertain. The CDR3 loop spans 13 amino acids. From germline, CDR1 is MNHEY and CDR2 SMNVEV (reference sequence). The germline V and J ends were trimmed by 3 bases and 5 bases, with 10 bases remaining between them.